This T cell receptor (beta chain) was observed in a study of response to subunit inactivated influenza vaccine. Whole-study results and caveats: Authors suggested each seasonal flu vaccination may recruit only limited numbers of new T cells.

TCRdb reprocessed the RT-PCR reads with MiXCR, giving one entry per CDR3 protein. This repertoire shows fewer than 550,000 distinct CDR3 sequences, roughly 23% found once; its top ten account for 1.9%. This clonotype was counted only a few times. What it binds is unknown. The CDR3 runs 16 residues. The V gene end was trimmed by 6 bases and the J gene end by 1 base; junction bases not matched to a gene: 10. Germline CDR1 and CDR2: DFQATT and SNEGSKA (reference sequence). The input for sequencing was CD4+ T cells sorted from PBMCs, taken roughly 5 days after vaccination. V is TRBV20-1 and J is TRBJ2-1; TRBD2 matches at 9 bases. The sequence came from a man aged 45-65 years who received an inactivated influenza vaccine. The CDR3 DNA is TGCAGTGCCTTGGCCCTGGCGGGAGGGTCCTACAATGAGCAGTTCTTC. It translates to CSALALAGGSYNEQFF.